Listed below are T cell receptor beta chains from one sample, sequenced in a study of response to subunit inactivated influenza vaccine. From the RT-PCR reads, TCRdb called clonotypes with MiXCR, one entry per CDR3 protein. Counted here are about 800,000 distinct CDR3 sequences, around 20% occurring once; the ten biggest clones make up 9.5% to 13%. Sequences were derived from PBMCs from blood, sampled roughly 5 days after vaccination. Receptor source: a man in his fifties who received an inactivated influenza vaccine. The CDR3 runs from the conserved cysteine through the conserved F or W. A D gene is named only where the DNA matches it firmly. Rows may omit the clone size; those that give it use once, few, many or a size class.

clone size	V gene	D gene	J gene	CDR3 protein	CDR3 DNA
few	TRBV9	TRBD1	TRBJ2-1	CASSPRQGMGNEQFF	TGTGCCAGCAGCCCGAGACAGGGGATGGGCAATGAGCAGTTCTTC
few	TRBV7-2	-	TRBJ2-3	CASSLFTSTDTQYF	TGTGCCAGCAGCTTATTTACCAGCACAGATACGCAGTATTTT
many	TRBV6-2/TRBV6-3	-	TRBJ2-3	CASTLQLSSDTQYF	TGTGCCAGCACTCTTCAACTCTCCTCAGATACGCAGTATTTT
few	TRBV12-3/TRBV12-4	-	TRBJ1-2	CASSSGDNRYTF	TGTGCCAGCAGTTCAGGGGATAATCGCTACACCTTC
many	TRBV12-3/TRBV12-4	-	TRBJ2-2	CASSPGTPGELFF	TGTGCCAGCAGTCCCGGGACACCCGGGGAGCTGTTTTTT
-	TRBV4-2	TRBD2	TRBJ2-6	CASSQSGTTGANVLTF	TGTGCCAGCAGCCAAAGCGGGACTACTGGGGCCAACGTCCTGACTTTC
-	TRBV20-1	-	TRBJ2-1	CSAVSGLSYNEQFF	TGCAGTGCTGTGAGCGGGCTCTCCTACAATGAGCAGTTCTTC
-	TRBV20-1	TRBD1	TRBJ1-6	CSGLQGASSPLHF	TGCAGTGGTTTGCAGGGGGCCAGTTCACCCCTCCACTTT
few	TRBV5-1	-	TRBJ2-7	CASSLGQQSTGEQYF	TGCGCCAGCAGCTTGGGACAGCAGAGCACAGGGGAGCAGTACTTC
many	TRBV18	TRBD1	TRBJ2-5	CASSPGTGEETQYF	TGTGCCAGCTCACCGGGGACAGGTGAAGAGACCCAGTACTTC
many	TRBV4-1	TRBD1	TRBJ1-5	CASSEIQGAYSNQPQHF	TGCGCCAGCAGCGAAATACAGGGGGCCTATAGCAATCAGCCCCAGCATTTT
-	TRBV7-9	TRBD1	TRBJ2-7	CASRPKPGTGVEQYF	TGTGCCAGCAGACCTAAGCCGGGGACAGGGGTCGAGCAGTACTTC
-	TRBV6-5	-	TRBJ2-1	CASSARAGLFF	TGTGCCAGCAGCGCTCGGGCCGGCCTCTTCTTC
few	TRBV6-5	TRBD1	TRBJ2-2	CASSYSRQGVGELFF	TGTGCCAGCAGTTACTCGAGGCAGGGGGTCGGGGAGCTGTTTTTT
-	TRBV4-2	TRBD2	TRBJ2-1	CASSQELGLAHNEQFF	TGTGCCAGCAGCCAGGAACTGGGACTAGCCCACAATGAGCAGTTCTTC
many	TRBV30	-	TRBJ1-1	CAWSSGVGRTEAFF	TGTGCCTGGAGTTCAGGTGTCGGTAGGACTGAAGCTTTCTTT
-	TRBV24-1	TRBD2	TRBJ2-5	CATSGKTPGLVGETQYF	TGTGCCACCAGTGGCAAAACTCCGGGACTAGTGGGAGAGACCCAGTACTTC
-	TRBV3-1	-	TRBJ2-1	CASSQVRTGEQFF	TGTGCCAGCAGCCAAGTCCGTACAGGTGAGCAGTTCTTC
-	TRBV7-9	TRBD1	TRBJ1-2	CASSRGQGSYGYTF	TGTGCCAGCAGCCGGGGACAGGGGAGCTATGGCTACACCTTC
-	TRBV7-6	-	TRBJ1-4	CASSLTSAIPNEKLFF	TGTGCCAGCAGCTTAACCTCAGCGATCCCTAATGAAAAACTGTTTTTT
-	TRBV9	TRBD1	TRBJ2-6	CASSPRTGRGANVLTF	TGTGCCAGCAGCCCGAGGACAGGGCGAGGGGCCAACGTCCTGACTTTC
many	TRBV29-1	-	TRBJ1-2	CSVDPQGLYGYTF	TGCAGCGTTGACCCCCAGGGGCTTTATGGCTACACCTTC
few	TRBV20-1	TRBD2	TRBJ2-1	CSARGLAGSTYNEQFF	TGCAGTGCTAGAGGGCTAGCGGGTAGTACCTACAATGAGCAGTTCTTC
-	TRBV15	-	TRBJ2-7	CATSRSGWAYEQYF	TGTGCCACCAGCAGGAGTGGTTGGGCGTACGAGCAGTACTTC
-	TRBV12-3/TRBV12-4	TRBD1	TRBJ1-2	CASSKRQGGYGYTF	TGTGCCAGCAGTAAACGACAGGGCGGCTATGGCTACACCTTC
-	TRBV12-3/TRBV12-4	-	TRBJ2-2	CASSSRLSGELFF	TGTGCCAGCAGTTCCCGTCTATCCGGGGAGCTGTTTTTT
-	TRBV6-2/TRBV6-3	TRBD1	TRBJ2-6	CASTTGSNVLTF	TGTGCCAGCACGACAGGGTCTAACGTCCTGACTTTC
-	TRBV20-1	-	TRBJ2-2	CSAAGSMNTGELFF	TGCAGTGCCGCGGGCAGCATGAACACCGGGGAGCTGTTTTTT
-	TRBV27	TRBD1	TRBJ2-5	CASSLAGTGKLETQYF	TGTGCCAGCAGTTTAGCCGGGACAGGGAAGTTGGAGACCCAGTACTTC
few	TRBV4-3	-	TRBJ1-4	CASSIQRGAEKLFF	TGCGCCAGCAGCATACAGAGGGGAGCCGAAAAACTGTTTTTT
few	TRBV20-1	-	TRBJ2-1	CSASLVRDEQFF	TGCAGTGCTAGTTTGGTCCGGGATGAGCAGTTCTTC
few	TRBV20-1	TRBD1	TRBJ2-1	CSASTAGGYNEQFF	TGCAGTGCTAGTACGGCAGGGGGCTACAATGAGCAGTTCTTC
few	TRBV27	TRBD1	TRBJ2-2	CASSWTGGWYANTGELFF	TGTGCCAGCAGTTGGACAGGGGGCTGGTACGCGAACACCGGGGAGCTGTTTTTT
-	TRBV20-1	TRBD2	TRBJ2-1	CSARDFHTAGDEQFF	TGCAGTGCTAGAGATTTCCACACGGCGGGGGATGAGCAGTTCTTC
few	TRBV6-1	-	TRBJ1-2	CASNDGLNYGYTF	TGTGCCAGCAATGACGGACTTAACTATGGCTACACCTTC
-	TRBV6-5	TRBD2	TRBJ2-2	CASSYTSGRTGELFF	TGTGCCAGCAGTTACACTAGCGGTCGGACCGGGGAGCTGTTTTTT
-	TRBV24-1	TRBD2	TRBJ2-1	CATSDPTSGGTNEQFF	TGTGCCACCAGTGATCCTACTAGCGGGGGGACCAATGAGCAGTTCTTC
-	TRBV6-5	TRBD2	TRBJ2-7	CASSYGTSGLTYEQYF	TGTGCCAGCAGTTACGGGACTAGCGGGTTAACCTACGAGCAGTACTTC
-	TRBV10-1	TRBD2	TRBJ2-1	CASSVVAAGNEQFF	TGCGCCAGCAGTGTTGTAGCAGCGGGAAATGAGCAGTTCTTC
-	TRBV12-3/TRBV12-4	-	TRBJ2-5	CASSLSYTGAQYF	TGTGCCAGCAGTTTATCCTACACTGGGGCCCAGTACTTC
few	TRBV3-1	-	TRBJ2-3	CASSHKTDTQYF	TGTGCCAGCAGCCACAAGACAGATACGCAGTATTTT
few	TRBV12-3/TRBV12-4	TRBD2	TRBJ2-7	CASSLYTGGPGEQYF	TGTGCCAGCAGTTTATATACGGGAGGGCCGGGCGAGCAGTACTTC
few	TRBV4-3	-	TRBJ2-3	CASSQTSRGVTDTQYF	TGCGCCAGCAGCCAAACTTCTAGGGGGGTCACAGATACGCAGTATTTT
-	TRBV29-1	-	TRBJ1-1	CSVEGGVAEAFF	TGCAGCGTTGAAGGAGGGGTGGCTGAAGCTTTCTTT
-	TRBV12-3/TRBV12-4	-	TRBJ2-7	CASRSAGGRDLYF	TGTGCCAGCAGATCCGCCGGGGGGCGAGATCTGTACTTC
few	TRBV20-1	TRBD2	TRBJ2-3	CSATTTSGGTDTQYF	TGCAGTGCTACCACGACTAGCGGGGGGACAGATACGCAGTATTTT
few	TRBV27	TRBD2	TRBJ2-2	CASSRLAGGSTGELFF	TGTGCCAGCAGTCGACTAGCGGGAGGGAGCACCGGGGAGCTGTTTTTT
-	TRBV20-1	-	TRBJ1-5	CSATRPNQPQHF	TGCAGTGCTACCCGTCCCAATCAGCCCCAGCATTTT
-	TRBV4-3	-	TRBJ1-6	CASSQEYSSSYNSPLHF	TGCGCCAGCAGCCAAGAGTACAGCAGCTCCTATAATTCACCCCTCCACTTT
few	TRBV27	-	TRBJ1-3	CASSLTGYGNTIYF	TGTGCCAGCAGCCTCACAGGGTACGGAAACACCATATATTTT
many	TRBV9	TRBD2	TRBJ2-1	CASSVSGSSYNEQFF	TGTGCCAGCAGTGTTAGCGGGAGCTCCTACAATGAGCAGTTCTTC
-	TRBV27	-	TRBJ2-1	CASSSADRFYNEQFF	TGTGCCAGCAGTTCTGCGGACAGATTCTACAATGAGCAGTTCTTC
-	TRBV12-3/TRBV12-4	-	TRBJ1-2	CASSLDGGNWNYGYTF	TGTGCCAGCAGTTTAGATGGGGGGAATTGGAACTATGGCTACACCTTC
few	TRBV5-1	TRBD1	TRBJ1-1	CASSEGQGMNTEAFF	TGCGCCAGCAGCGAGGGACAGGGAATGAACACTGAAGCTTTCTTT